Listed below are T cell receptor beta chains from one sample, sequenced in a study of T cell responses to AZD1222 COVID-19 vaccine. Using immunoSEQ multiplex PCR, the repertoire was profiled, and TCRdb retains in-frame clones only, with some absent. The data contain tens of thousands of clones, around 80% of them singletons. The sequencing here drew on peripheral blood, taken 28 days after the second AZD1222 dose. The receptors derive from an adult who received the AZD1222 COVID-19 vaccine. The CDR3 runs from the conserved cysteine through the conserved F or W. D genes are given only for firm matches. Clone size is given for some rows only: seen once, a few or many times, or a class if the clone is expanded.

CDR3: CASSFFGYEQYF; DNA: TGTGCCAGCAGTTTCTTCGGGTACGAGCAGTACTTC; J: TRBJ2-7; V: TRBV27; size: -; D: -
CDR3: CASSPDSNTGELFF; DNA: TGTGCCAGCTCCCCGGACAGCAACACCGGGGAGCTGTTTTTT; J: TRBJ2-2; V: TRBV18; size: once; D: -
CDR3: CASSHGQGEEYEQYF; DNA: TGTGCCAGCAGTCATGGACAGGGTGAGGAGTACGAGCAGTACTTC; J: TRBJ2-7; V: TRBV2; size: medium-sized; D: TRBD1
CDR3: CASSLGLAGVYEQYF; DNA: TGTGCTAGCAGCCTCGGACTAGCGGGAGTCTACGAGCAGTACTTC; J: TRBJ2-7; V: TRBV7-7; size: -; D: TRBD2
CDR3: CASRNNYGYTF; DNA: TGTGCCAGCAGAAACAACTATGGCTACACCTTC; J: TRBJ1-2; V: TRBV28; size: -; D: -
CDR3: CASSGQGMTTNEKLFF; DNA: TGCGCCAGCTCGGGACAGGGGATGACAACTAATGAAAAACTGTTTTTT; J: TRBJ1-4; V: TRBV5-1; size: -; D: TRBD1
CDR3: CASRVVPGELFF; DNA: TGTGCCAGCAGGGTTGTGCCCGGGGAGCTGTTTTTT; J: TRBJ2-2; V: TRBV12-3/TRBV12-4; size: once; D: -
CDR3: CASSLRVSGELFF; DNA: TGTGCCAGCAGCCTCAGGGTTTCCGGGGAGCTGTTTTTT; J: TRBJ2-2; V: TRBV9; size: -; D: -
CDR3: CSASPGQGANYNEQFF; DNA: TGCAGTGCTAGTCCCGGACAGGGGGCAAACTACAATGAGCAGTTCTTC; J: TRBJ2-1; V: TRBV20-1; size: once; D: TRBD1
CDR3: CASQQGGNTIYF; DNA: TGTGCCAGTCAGCAGGGAGGAAACACCATATATTTT; J: TRBJ1-3; V: TRBV19; size: -; D: -
CDR3: CASSLGKNTEAFF; DNA: TGTGCCAGCAGCCTCGGGAAGAACACTGAAGCTTTCTTT; J: TRBJ1-1; V: TRBV7-3; size: -; D: -
CDR3: CAWSVNGRGADTQYF; DNA: TGTGCCTGGAGTGTAAACGGCAGGGGCGCAGATACGCAGTATTTT; J: TRBJ2-3; V: TRBV30; size: -; D: -
CDR3: CASSLPPRGQNEQFF; DNA: TGTGCCAGCAGCTTGCCCCCCCGGGGGCAAAATGAGCAGTTCTTC; J: TRBJ2-1; V: TRBV5-4; size: -; D: -
CDR3: CATSRDRSRSAGANVLTF; DNA: TGTGCCACCAGCAGAGATAGGAGCAGAAGCGCTGGGGCCAACGTCCTGACTTTC; J: TRBJ2-6; V: TRBV15; size: -; D: -
CDR3: CASSYFIDRGNSPLHF; DNA: TGTGCCAGCAGTTACTTTATAGACAGGGGGAATTCACCCCTCCACTTT; J: TRBJ1-6; V: TRBV27; size: once; D: TRBD1
CDR3: CASSSTGGSEAFF; DNA: TGTGCCAGTAGTTCGACAGGGGGCTCTGAAGCTTTCTTT; J: TRBJ1-1; V: TRBV19; size: -; D: TRBD1
CDR3: CSVEDTGRASGNTIYF; DNA: TGCAGCGTTGAAGACACTGGACGTGCCTCTGGAAACACCATATATTTT; J: TRBJ1-3; V: TRBV29-1; size: -; D: -
CDR3: CASSRTRTADLGYTF; DNA: TGTGCCAGCAGCCGAACAAGGACGGCCGACCTGGGCTACACCTTC; J: TRBJ1-2; V: TRBV5-5; size: -; D: -
CDR3: CASSIDQRQPGYGYTF; DNA: TGTGCCAGTAGTATAGATCAACGTCAGCCTGGCTATGGCTACACCTTC; J: TRBJ1-2; V: TRBV19; size: -; D: -
CDR3: CASSRGAGALYEQYF; DNA: TGTGCCAGCAGCCGCGGGGCGGGAGCCCTCTACGAGCAGTACTTC; J: TRBJ2-7; V: TRBV7-9; size: once; D: TRBD2
CDR3: CSVDSGIRYEQYF; DNA: TGCAGCGTTGATTCGGGTATTCGGTACGAGCAGTACTTC; J: TRBJ2-7; V: TRBV29-1; size: -; D: -
CDR3: CSASDGQNSNQPQHF; DNA: TGCAGTGCTAGTGACGGACAAAATAGCAATCAGCCCCAGCATTTT; J: TRBJ1-5; V: TRBV20-1; size: -; D: -
CDR3: CASSGQPLSYNSPLHF; DNA: TGTGCCAGCTCGGGACAGCCTCTATCCTATAATTCACCCCTCCACTTT; J: TRBJ1-6; V: TRBV18; size: -; D: TRBD1
CDR3: CSVRTGSLSGNTIYF; DNA: TGCAGCGTGAGGACAGGGTCCCTCTCTGGAAACACCATATATTTT; J: TRBJ1-3; V: TRBV29-1; size: -; D: TRBD1
CDR3: CASSIPRDRGRNSYTF; DNA: TGTGCCAGCAGTATTCCCCGGGACAGGGGGCGCAACAGCTACACCTTC; J: TRBJ1-2; V: TRBV2; size: once; D: TRBD1
CDR3: CASSPRGRAHEQFF; DNA: TGTGCCAGCAGTCCCCGGGGACGAGCACATGAGCAGTTCTTC; J: TRBJ2-1; V: TRBV25-1; size: -; D: -
CDR3: CASSVGNDFF; DNA: TGTGCCAGCAGCGTAGGTAATGACTTCTTC; J: TRBJ2-1; V: TRBV9; size: -; D: -
CDR3: CASSFAGGDYGYTF; DNA: TGTGCCAGCAGCTTTGCAGGGGGCGACTATGGCTACACCTTC; J: TRBJ1-2; V: TRBV11-2; size: -; D: TRBD1
CDR3: CASSIVASSINEQFF; DNA: TGTGCCAGCAGCATAGTGGCTTCAAGCATCAATGAGCAGTTCTTC; J: TRBJ2-1; V: TRBV7-8; size: -; D: -
CDR3: CASSQDQGAGTSAYNEQFF; DNA: TGCGCCAGCAGCCAAGATCAGGGGGCCGGGACTAGCGCTTACAATGAGCAGTTCTTC; J: TRBJ2-1; V: TRBV4-1; size: once; D: TRBD2
CDR3: CASSLAEATDTQYF; DNA: TGTGCCAGCAGCTTAGCGGAGGCCACAGATACGCAGTATTTT; J: TRBJ2-3; V: TRBV7-2; size: -; D: -
CDR3: CASSQGARTSGNTIYF; DNA: TGCGCCAGCAGCCAAGGGGCACGGACCTCTGGAAACACCATATATTTT; J: TRBJ1-3; V: TRBV4-3; size: -; D: -
CDR3: CASSGQGTRWYF; DNA: TGTGCCAGCAGTGGACAGGGTACGAGGTGGTACTTC; J: TRBJ2-7; V: TRBV27; size: -; D: TRBD1
CDR3: CASSFGLSYNEQFF; DNA: TGTGCCAGCAGTTTCGGCCTCTCCTACAATGAGCAGTTCTTC; J: TRBJ2-1; V: TRBV28; size: once; D: -
CDR3: CASSLEADTEAFF; DNA: TGTGCCAGCAGCTTAGAGGCGGACACTGAAGCTTTCTTT; J: TRBJ1-1; V: TRBV7-9; size: -; D: -
CDR3: CASSTTDTQYF; DNA: TGTGCCAGCAGTACCACAGATACGCAGTATTTT; J: TRBJ2-3; V: TRBV2; size: -; D: -
CDR3: CASSQDWPGNTIYF; DNA: TGTGCCAGCAGCCAAGATTGGCCTGGAAACACCATATATTTT; J: TRBJ1-3; V: TRBV3-1/TRBV3-2; size: -; D: -
CDR3: CASSASVSYNEQFF; DNA: TGTGCCAGCAGCGCTAGCGTCTCCTACAATGAGCAGTTCTTC; J: TRBJ2-1; V: TRBV27; size: -; D: -
CDR3: CASSYRGDRENYEQYF; DNA: TGTGCCAGCAGTTACAGGGGGGACAGGGAAAACTACGAGCAGTACTTC; J: TRBJ2-7; V: TRBV6-2/TRBV6-3; size: -; D: TRBD1
CDR3: CASSMWTGGNNEQFF; DNA: TGTGCCAGTAGTATGTGGACAGGGGGGAACAATGAGCAGTTCTTC; J: TRBJ2-1; V: TRBV19; size: -; D: TRBD1
CDR3: CASSLAEVRPYEQYF; DNA: TGCGCCAGCAGCTTGGCGGAGGTCCGGCCCTACGAGCAGTACTTC; J: TRBJ2-7; V: TRBV5-1; size: -; D: -
CDR3: CASSLAPMPGFQGYTF; DNA: TGTGCCAGCAGCTTAGCCCCAATGCCGGGGTTCCAGGGCTACACCTTC; J: TRBJ1-2; V: TRBV7-2; size: -; D: -
CDR3: CASSLVWDTEAFF; DNA: TGTGCCAGCAGCTTAGTTTGGGACACTGAAGCTTTCTTT; J: TRBJ1-1; V: TRBV11-2; size: few; D: -
CDR3: CASSPGQGRLPQHF; DNA: TGTGCCAGCAGCCCGGGACAGGGAAGGTTGCCCCAGCATTTT; J: TRBJ1-5; V: TRBV5-5; size: -; D: TRBD1
CDR3: CASSFGQGDGYTF; DNA: TGTGCCAGCAGTTTTGGGCAGGGAGATGGCTACACCTTC; J: TRBJ1-2; V: TRBV12-3/TRBV12-4; size: -; D: -
CDR3: CASSQAGAGTGELFF; DNA: TGCGCCAGCAGCCAAGCAGGGGCAGGGACCGGGGAGCTGTTTTTT; J: TRBJ2-2; V: TRBV4-1; size: -; D: -
CDR3: CASGTGLAGNEQYF; DNA: TGTGCTAGTGGTACGGGACTAGCGGGAAACGAGCAGTACTTC; J: TRBJ2-7; V: TRBV12-5; size: -; D: TRBD2
CDR3: CATSRVAYSNQPQHF; DNA: TGTGCCACCAGCAGAGTAGCCTATAGCAATCAGCCCCAGCATTTT; J: TRBJ1-5; V: TRBV15; size: -; D: -
CDR3: CATSRDGETQYF; DNA: TGTGCCACCAGCAGAGATGGAGAGACCCAGTACTTC; J: TRBJ2-5; V: TRBV15; size: -; D: -
CDR3: CASSEGPPDEQFF; DNA: TGTGCCAGCAGTGAAGGTCCCCCCGATGAGCAGTTCTTC; J: TRBJ2-1; V: TRBV6-1; size: -; D: -
CDR3: CASSLFGTSGSGEQFF; DNA: TGTGCCAGCAGTTTATTTGGGACTAGCGGGAGCGGAGAGCAGTTCTTC; J: TRBJ2-1; V: TRBV28; size: -; D: TRBD2
CDR3: CASSLGLGENTGELFF; DNA: TGTGCCAGCAGCTTAGGATTGGGGGAGAACACCGGGGAGCTGTTTTTT; J: TRBJ2-2; V: TRBV7-9; size: -; D: -
CDR3: CASSQEGTAYLAFF; DNA: TGTGCCAGCAGCCAAGAAGGCACAGCTTATTTGGCTTTCTTT; J: TRBJ1-1; V: TRBV4-2; size: once; D: -